The 6 T cell receptor beta chains given below trace back to one sample, sequenced in a study of blood T cell repertoires in COVID-19. TCRdb's table, derived via immunoSEQ multiplex PCR, lists solely in-frame clones and lacks some. The sample consists of roughly 230,000 clones, around 87% of them appearing once. The specimen was peripheral blood. These receptors were collected from a woman aged 55-70 years with COVID-19, enrolled during active disease.

CDR3 DNA: TGCGCCAGCAGCCAAGTTGGCGGGGGGAGCACAGATACGCAGTATTTT. Its translation: CASSQVGGGSTDTQYF. The chain recombines TRBV4-3 with TRBJ2-3; the match to TRBD2 covers 8 bases. CDR1 LGHNA and CDR2 YSLEER come from the germline V gene. CDR3 length equals 16 residues. The V and J ends lost 1 base and 0 bases, in that order; junction bases with no gene match: 3.

The rearrangement joins TRBV10-3 to TRBJ2-7; 8 positions match TRBD1. Germline V gene lookup returns CDR1 ENHRY and CDR2 SYGVKD. The ends lost 2 bases at V and 2 bases at J; junction bases unmatched: 8. The CDR3 contains 16 residues. The CDR3 protein is CAISEPNRGVTYEQYF. The CDR3 DNA follows: TGTGCCATCAGTGAGCCTAACAGGGGGGTCACCTACGAGCAGTACTTC.

This sequence joins TRBV6-5 and TRBJ1-5; D remains unclear. The CDR3 spans 16 residues. Germline V gene sequence: CDR1 MNHEY, CDR2 SVGAGI. Trimming left V 4 bases short and J 6 bases short, with 19 bases between. The CDR3 loop reads CASSLSADWGGQPQHF. The CDR3 DNA sequence: TGTGCCAGCAGTTTAAGCGCCGACTGGGGAGGTCAGCCCCAGCATTTT.

The chain combines TRBV19 with TRBJ1-2; D might be TRBD1 (5 bases). This CDR3 is built from 12 residues. The V gene lost 2 bases and the J gene lost 6 bases, with 7 bases spanning the gap. Germline values: CDR1 LNHDA, CDR2 SQIVND (reference sequence). CDR3 region: CASSINRNGYTF. The CDR3 DNA is TGTGCCAGTAGTATAAACAGGAATGGCTACACCTTC.

This clone has a single count. The genes are TRBV9 and TRBJ2-5; the match to TRBD1 covers 8 bases. Germline loops: CDR1 SGDLS, CDR2 YYNGEE. The CDR3 runs 15 residues. Trimming removed 4 bases from V and 4 bases from J; junction bases left unmatched: 9. CDR3 residues: CASSTQTGGGETQYF. DNA of the CDR3: TGTGCCAGCAGCACCCAAACAGGGGGAGGAGAGACCCAGTACTTC.

The J gene is TRBJ1-2, the V gene TRBV14, with 7 nucleotides matching TRBD1. The CDR3 is made up of 13 amino acids. CDR1 SGHDN and CDR2 FVKESK come from the germline V gene. V trimming: 1 base; J trimming: 5 bases; junction bases outside the gene matches: 1. This chain's CDR3 is CASSQGTGYGYTF. CDR3 DNA: TGTGCCAGCAGCCAAGGGACAGGTTATGGCTACACCTTC.